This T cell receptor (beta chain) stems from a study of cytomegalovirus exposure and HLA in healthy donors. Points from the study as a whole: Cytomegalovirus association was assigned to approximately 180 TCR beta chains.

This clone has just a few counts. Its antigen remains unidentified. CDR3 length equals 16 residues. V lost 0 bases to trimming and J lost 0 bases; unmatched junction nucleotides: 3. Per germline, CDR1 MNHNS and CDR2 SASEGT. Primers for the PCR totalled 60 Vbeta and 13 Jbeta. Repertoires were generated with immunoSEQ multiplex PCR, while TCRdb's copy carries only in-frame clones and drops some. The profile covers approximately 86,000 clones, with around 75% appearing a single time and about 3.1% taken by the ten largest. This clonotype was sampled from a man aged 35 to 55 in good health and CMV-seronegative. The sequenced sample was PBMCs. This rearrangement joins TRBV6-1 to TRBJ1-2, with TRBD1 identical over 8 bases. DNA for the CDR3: TGTGCCAGCAGTGAAGCCGAGACAGGGGCTAACTATGGCTACACCTTC. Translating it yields CASSEAETGANYGYTF.